The present TCR beta chain was sequenced within a study of identical twins. TCRdb re-analysed the 5' RACE reads in MiXCR, keeping a single row per CDR3 protein. The data hold hundreds of thousands of distinct CDR3 sequences, with approximately 24% observed a single time. V was clipped by 3 bases and J by 4 bases; unmatched bases: 6. The CDR3 sequence is 16 residues long. CDR1 is SGHRS, CDR2 YFSETQ, per germline. These records were also assigned to another study, of T cells expressing NK-cell markers. That source notes: Of eight sequenced donors, seven were HCMV-seropositive and one HCMV-seronegative.

The chain joins TRBV5-1 to TRBJ2-3; 12 positions match TRBD1. The sample was CD4+ T cells sorted from blood. This TCR was recovered from a young woman in good health. Here the CDR3 DNA reads TGCGCCAGCAGCTCGGGACAGGGGGCTTTATCAGATACGCAGTATTTT. It specifies CASSSGQGALSDTQYF.